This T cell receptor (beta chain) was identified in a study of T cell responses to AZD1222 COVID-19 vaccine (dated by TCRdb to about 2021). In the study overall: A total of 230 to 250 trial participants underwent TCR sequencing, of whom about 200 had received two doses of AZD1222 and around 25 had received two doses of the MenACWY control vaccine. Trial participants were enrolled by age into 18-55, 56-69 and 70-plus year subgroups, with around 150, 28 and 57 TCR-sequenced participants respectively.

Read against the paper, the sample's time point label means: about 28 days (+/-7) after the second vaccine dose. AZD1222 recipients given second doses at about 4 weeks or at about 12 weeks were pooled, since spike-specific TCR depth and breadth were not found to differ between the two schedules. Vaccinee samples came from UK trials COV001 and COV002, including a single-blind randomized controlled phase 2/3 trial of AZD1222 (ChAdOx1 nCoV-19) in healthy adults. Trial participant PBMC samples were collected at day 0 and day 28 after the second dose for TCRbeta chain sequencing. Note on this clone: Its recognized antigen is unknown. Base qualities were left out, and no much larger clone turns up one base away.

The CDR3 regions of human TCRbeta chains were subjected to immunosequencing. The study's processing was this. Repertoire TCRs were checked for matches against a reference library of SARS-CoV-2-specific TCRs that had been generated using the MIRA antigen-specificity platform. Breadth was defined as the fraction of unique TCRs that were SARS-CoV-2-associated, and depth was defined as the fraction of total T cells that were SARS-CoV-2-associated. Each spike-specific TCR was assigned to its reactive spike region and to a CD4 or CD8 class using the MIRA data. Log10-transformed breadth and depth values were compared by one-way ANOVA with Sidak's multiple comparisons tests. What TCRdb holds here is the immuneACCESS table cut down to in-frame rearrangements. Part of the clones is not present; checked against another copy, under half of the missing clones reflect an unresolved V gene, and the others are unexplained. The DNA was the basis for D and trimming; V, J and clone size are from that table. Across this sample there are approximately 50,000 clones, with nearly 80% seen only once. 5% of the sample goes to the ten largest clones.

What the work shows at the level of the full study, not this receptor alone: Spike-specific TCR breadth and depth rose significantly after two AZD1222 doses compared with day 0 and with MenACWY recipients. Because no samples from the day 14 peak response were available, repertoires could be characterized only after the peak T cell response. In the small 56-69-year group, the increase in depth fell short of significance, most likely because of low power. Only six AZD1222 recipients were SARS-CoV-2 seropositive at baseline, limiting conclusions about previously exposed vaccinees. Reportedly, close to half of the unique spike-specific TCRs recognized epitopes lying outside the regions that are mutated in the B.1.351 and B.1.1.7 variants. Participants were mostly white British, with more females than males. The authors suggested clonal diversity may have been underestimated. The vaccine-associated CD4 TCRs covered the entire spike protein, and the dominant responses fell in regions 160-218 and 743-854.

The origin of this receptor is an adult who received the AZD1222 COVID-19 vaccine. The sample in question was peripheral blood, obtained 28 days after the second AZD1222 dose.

The DNA reads as follows: TGTGCCAGCAGTTGGGGCTCTGAAGCTTTCTTT. It translates to CASSWGSEAFF. The chain couples TRBV6-5 to TRBJ1-1; the D gene is perhaps TRBD1, on 5 matching bases. Cut back by 4 bases and 6 bases, the V and J ends lie 6 bases apart. The germline V gene encodes CDR1 MNHEY and CDR2 SVGAGI. The CDR3 covers 11 residues, taking in both the cysteine and the phenylalanine. Only the CDR3 portion is preserved as DNA: 33 bases, with reading frame beginning at the first base.